This is a list of T cell receptor beta chains from one sample in a study of T cells after posttransplantation cyclophosphamide. TCRdb's table, derived via immunoSEQ multiplex PCR, lists solely in-frame clones and lacks some. The repertoire holds about 16,000 clones, with 92% as singletons. The sample was CD4+ T cells sorted from blood, taken after allogeneic stem cell transplant with posttransplant cyclophosphamide. These receptors came from a male patient between 60 and 69 years old who received an allogeneic stem cell transplant from a related donor and was CMV-positive. Some T cells may trace back to the graft donor. CDR3s leave out the opening cysteine and the closing phenylalanine or tryptophan. D genes are given only for firm matches.

TRBD1,TRBV5-1,TRBJ2-5,11,ASSPGTGETQY
.,TRBV6-1,TRBJ2-5,13,ASSEVWTTQETQY
.,TRBV19,TRBJ1-3,12,ASDDRGSGNTIY
TRBD2,TRBV7-2,TRBJ2-4,14,ASSNPTSGSKNIQY
TRBD1,TRBV15,TRBJ1-2,12,ATESRTGNYGYT
TRBD1,TRBV5-1,TRBJ1-2,11,ASSEQGAYGYT
.,TRBV2,TRBJ1-3,14,ASSAQGVLSGNTIY
TRBD1,TRBV2,TRBJ1-2,11,ASIYAGGYGYT
TRBD1,TRBV18,TRBJ2-7,14,ASSPSTGQGLREQY
.,TRBV5-1,TRBJ1-6,11,ASSLGGRSPLH
.,TRBV7-3,TRBJ2-3,13,ASSPQGGGTDTQY
.,TRBV5-5,TRBJ2-5,11,ASSLRVQETQY
.,TRBV28,TRBJ1-1,12,ASGQPGDGTEAF
TRBD1,TRBV7-2,TRBJ1-5,12,ASSPQGGNQPQH
.,TRBV6-6,TRBJ1-3,10,ASTNSGNTIY
.,TRBV11-2,TRBJ1-4,12,ASSLGPIDRNLF
.,TRBV4-3,TRBJ2-7,14,ASSQARGRSSYEQY